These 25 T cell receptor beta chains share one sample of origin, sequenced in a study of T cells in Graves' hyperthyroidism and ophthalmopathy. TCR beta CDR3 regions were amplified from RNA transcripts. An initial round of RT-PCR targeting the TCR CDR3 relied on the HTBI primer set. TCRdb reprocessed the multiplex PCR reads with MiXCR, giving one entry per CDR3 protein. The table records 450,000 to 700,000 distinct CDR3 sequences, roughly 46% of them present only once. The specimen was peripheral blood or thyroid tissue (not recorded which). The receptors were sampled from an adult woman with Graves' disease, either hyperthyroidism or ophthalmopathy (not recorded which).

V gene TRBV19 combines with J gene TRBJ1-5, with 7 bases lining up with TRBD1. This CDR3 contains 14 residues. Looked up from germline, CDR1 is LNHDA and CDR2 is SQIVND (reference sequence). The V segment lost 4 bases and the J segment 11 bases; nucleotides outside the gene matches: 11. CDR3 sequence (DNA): TGTGCCAGTAGTACGCCAGGGGGTTTGGAGACCCAGCATTTT. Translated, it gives CASSTPGGLETQHF.

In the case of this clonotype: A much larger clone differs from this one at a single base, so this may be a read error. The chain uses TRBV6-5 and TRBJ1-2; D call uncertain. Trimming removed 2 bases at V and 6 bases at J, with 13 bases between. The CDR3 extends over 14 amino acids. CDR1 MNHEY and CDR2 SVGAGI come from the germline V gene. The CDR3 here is CASSYRASKNGYTF. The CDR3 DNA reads TGTGCCAGCAGTTACAGGGCCTCTAAGAATGGCTACACCTTC.

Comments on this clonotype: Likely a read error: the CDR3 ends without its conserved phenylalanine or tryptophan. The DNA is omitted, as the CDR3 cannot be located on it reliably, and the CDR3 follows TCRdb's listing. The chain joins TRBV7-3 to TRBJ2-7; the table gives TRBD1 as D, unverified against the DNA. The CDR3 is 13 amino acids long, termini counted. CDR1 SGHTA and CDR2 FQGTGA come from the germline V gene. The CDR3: CASSRDRGDEQCL.

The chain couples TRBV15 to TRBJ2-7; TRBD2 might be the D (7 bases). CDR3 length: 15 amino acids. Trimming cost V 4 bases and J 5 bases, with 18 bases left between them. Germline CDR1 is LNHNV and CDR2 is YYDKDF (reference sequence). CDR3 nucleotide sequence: TGTGCCACCAGCATAGGGACGGACAGCGGGAACGAGCAGTACTTC. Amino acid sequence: CATSIGTDSGNEQYF.

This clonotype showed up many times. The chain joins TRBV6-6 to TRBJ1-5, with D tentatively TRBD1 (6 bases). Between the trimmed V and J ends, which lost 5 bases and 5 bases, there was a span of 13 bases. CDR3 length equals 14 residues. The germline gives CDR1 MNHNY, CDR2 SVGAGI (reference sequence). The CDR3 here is CASSARDNHQPQHF. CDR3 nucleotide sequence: TGTGCCAGCAGTGCCCGGGACAACCATCAGCCCCAGCATTTT.

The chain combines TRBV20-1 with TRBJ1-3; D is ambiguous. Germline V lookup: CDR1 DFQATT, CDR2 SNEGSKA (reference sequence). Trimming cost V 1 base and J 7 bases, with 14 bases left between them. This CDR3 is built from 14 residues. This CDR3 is CSARGPSGRNTIYF. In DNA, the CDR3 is TGCAGTGCTAGAGGTCCCAGCGGGAGGAACACCATATATTTT.

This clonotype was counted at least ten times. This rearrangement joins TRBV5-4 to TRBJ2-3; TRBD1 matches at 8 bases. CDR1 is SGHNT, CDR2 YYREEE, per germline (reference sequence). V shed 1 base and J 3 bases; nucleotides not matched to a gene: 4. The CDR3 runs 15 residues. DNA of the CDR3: TGTGCCAGCAGCTTGACCAACAGGGGGACAGATACGCAGTATTTT. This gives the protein CASSLTNRGTDTQYF. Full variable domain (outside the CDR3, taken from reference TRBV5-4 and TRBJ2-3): ETGVTQSPTHLIKTRGQQVTLRCSSQSGHNTVSWYQQALGQGPQFIFQYYREEENGRGNFPPRFSGLQFPNYSSELNVNALELDDSALYLCASSLTNRGTDTQYFGPGTRLTVL.

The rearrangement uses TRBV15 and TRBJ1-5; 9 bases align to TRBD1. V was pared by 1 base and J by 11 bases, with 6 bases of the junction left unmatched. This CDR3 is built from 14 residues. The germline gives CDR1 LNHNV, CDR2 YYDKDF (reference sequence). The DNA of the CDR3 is TGTGCCACCAGCAGAGGGGGGACAGGGAAGGCCCAGCATTTT. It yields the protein CATSRGGTGKAQHF.

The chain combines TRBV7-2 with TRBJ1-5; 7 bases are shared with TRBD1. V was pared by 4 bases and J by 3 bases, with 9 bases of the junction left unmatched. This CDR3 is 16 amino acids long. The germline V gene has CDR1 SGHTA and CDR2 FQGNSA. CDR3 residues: CASSSTDGTVNQPQHF. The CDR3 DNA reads TGTGCCAGCAGCTCGACCGACGGGACAGTCAATCAGCCCCAGCATTTT.

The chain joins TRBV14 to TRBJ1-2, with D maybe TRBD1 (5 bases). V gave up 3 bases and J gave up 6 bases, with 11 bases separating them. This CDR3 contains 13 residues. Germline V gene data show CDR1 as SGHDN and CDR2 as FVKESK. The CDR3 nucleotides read TGTGCCAGCAGCCAGCCTGGGGACGATGGCTACACCTTC. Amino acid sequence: CASSQPGDDGYTF.

The CDR3 DNA reads as TGTGCCAGCAACCGACTAGCGGGAGAGACCCAGTACTTC. Translation gives CASNRLAGETQYF. The chain has TRBV2 and TRBJ2-5, with 10 bases matching TRBD2. The CDR3 is made up of 13 amino acids. The V gene end was trimmed by 7 bases and the J gene end by 4 bases; junction bases not matched to a gene: 3. The V gene's germline CDR1 is SNHLY and CDR2 FYNNEI.

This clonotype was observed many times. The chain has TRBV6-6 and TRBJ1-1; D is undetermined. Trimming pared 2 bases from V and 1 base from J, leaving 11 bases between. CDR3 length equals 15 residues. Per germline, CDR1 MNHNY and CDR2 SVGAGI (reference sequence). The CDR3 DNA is TGTGCCAGCAGTTACGATTTGTCCGGGAACACTGAAGCTTTCTTT. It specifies CASSYDLSGNTEAFF.

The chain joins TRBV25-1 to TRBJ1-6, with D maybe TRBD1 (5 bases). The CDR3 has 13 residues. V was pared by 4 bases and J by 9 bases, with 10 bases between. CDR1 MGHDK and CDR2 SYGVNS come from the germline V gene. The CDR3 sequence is CASSAPGPSPLHF. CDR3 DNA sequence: TGTGCCAGCAGTGCCCCGGGGCCTTCACCCCTCCACTTT.

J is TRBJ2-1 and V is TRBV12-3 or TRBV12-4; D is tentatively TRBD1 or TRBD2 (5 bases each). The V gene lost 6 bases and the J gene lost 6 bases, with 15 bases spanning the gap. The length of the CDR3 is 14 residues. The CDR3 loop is CASSFRGDANEQFF. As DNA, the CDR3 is TGTGCCAGCAGCTTCAGAGGGGACGCCAATGAGCAGTTCTTC.

The chain's CDR3 is CASSVAGTSGKHEQFF. The CDR3 region has the DNA TGTGCCAGCAGCGTAGCGGGGACTAGCGGGAAGCATGAGCAGTTCTTC. J is TRBJ2-2 and V is TRBV9; TRBD2 matches at 13 bases. The last part of the DNA fits TRBJ2-1 better; the J call may be wrong. The V gene's germline CDR1 is SGDLS and CDR2 YYNGEE. The length of the CDR3 is 16 residues.

CDR3 bases: TGTGCCAGAAGTTTGACCACCTACGAGCAGTACTTC. Translated, it gives CARSLTTYEQYF. The chain has TRBV7-9 and TRBJ2-7, with D hard to call. The CDR3 runs 12 residues. V was trimmed by 9 bases and J by 2 bases, leaving 11 bases between them. CDR1 is SEHNR and CDR2 is FQNEAQ in the germline V gene (reference sequence).

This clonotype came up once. The CDR3 nucleotides read TGCAGTGGAAGGCGGGCCTCCTACGAGCAGTACTTC. This sequence encodes CSGRRASYEQYF. V is TRBV20-1 and J is TRBJ2-7, with D tentatively TRBD2 (5 bases). CDR1 is DFQATT and CDR2 is SNEGSKA in the germline V gene (reference sequence). The V end lost 7 bases, the J end lost 0 bases, and 10 bases lay between the germline ends. The CDR3 runs 12 residues.

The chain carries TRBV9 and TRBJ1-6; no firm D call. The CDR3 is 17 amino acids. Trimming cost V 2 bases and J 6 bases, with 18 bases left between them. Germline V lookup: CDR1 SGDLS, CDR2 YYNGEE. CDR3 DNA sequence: TGTGCCAGCAGCGTTGAAGATCCCGAATGGGCTAATTCACCCCTCCACTTT. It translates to CASSVEDPEWANSPLHF.

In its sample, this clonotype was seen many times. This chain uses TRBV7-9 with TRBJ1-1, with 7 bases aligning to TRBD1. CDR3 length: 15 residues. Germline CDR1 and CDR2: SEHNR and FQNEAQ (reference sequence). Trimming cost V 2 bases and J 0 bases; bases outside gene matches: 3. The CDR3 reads CASSLSTGLNTEAFF. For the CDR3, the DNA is TGTGCCAGCAGCTTATCGACAGGGTTGAACACTGAAGCTTTCTTT. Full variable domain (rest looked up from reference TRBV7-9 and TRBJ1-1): DTGVSQNPRHKITKRGQNVTFRCDPISEHNRLYWYRQTLGQGPEFLTYFQNEAQLEKSRLLSDRFSAERPKGSFSTLEIQRTEQGDSAMYLCASSLSTGLNTEAFFGQGTRLTVV.

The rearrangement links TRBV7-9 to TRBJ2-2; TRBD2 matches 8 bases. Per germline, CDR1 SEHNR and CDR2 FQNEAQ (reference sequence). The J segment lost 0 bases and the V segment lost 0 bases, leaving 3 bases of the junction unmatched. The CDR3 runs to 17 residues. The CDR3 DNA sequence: TGTGCCAGCAGCTTAGCCGGGGGGGTCACGAACACCGGGGAGCTGTTTTTT. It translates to CASSLAGGVTNTGELFF.

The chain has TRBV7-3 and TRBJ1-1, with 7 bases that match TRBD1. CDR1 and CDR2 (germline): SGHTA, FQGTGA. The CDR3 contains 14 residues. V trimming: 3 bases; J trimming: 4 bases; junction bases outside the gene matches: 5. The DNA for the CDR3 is TGTGCCAGCAGCTTGGCCGACAGGGTCACTGAAGCTTTCTTT. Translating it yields CASSLADRVTEAFF.

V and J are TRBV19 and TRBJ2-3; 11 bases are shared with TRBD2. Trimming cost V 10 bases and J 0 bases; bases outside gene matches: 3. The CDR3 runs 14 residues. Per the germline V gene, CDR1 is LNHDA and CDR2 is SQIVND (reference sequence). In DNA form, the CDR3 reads TGTGCCACTCGGACTAGCGGGAGCACAGATACGCAGTATTTT. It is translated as CATRTSGSTDTQYF.

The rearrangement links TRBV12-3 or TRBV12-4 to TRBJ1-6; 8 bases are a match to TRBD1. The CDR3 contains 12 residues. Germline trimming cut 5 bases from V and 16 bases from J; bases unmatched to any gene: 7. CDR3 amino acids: CASSPGTGVLHF. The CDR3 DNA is TGTGCCAGCAGTCCCGGGACAGGAGTTCTCCACTTT.

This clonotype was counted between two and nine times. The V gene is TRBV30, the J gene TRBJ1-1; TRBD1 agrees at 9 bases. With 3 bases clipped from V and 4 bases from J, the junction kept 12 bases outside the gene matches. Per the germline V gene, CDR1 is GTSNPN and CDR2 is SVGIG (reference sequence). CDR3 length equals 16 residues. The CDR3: CAWSTGTGRFGTEAFF. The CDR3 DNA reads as TGTGCCTGGAGCACCGGGACAGGGAGATTTGGCACTGAAGCTTTCTTT. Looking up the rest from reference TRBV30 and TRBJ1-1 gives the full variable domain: SQTIHQWPATLVQPVGSPLSLECTVEGTSNPNLYWYRQAAGRGLQLLFYSVGIGQISSEVPQNLSASRPQDRQFILSSKKLLLSDSGFYLCAWSTGTGRFGTEAFFGQGTRLTVV.

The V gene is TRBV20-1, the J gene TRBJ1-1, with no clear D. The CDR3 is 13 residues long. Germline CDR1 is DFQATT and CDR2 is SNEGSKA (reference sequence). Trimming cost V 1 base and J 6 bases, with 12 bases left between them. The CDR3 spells CSARGRNSAEAFF. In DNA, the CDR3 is TGCAGTGCTAGAGGCCGCAATAGCGCTGAAGCTTTCTTT.